These 20 T cell receptor beta chains were sequenced from one sample in a study of molecular identifiers for immune sequencing clone quantification. TCRdb re-derived calls from the PCR reads in MiXCR, one entry per CDR3 protein. The sample has approximately 550,000 distinct CDR3 sequences, 20% to 25% seen once; the top ten hold roughly 0.81%. The sample taken for sequencing was naive CD8+ T cells from blood, with Jurkat cell RNA spiked in. Subset indicated: FACS-sorted CD8+CD4-CCR7+CD45RA+ naive T cells. Receptors originate from a human donor in good health. Some libraries in this study had Jurkat cell RNA spiked in.

The V gene is TRBV5-5, the J gene TRBJ1-6; TRBD1 might be the D (6 bases). The V end was cut by 5 bases, the J end by 5 bases, with 20 bases between. The CDR3 has 17 amino acids. The germline V gene has CDR1 SGHKS and CDR2 YYEKEE (reference sequence). CDR3 region: CASSTTGGKTDNSPLHF. The CDR3 DNA reads as TGTGCCAGCAGTACGACGGGGGGCAAGACAGATAATTCACCCCTCCACTTT.

A note on this clonotype: This may stem from a read error, because a much larger clone lies one nucleotide away. V is TRBV7-8 and J is TRBJ2-7; either TRBD1 or TRBD2 may supply D (7 bases each). With 8 bases removed from V and 2 bases from J, the gap between germline ends came to 22 bases. Looked up from germline, CDR1 is SGHVS and CDR2 is FQNEAQ. This CDR3 comprises 16 residues. DNA of the CDR3: TGTGCCAGCTGCCTATGGGAGGGGGCTGGGACCTACGAGCAGTACTTC. As protein: CASCLWEGAGTYEQYF.

V is TRBV5-1 and J is TRBJ2-2, with D possibly matching TRBD1 (6 bases). Germline assignment: CDR1 SGHRS and CDR2 YFSETQ. V lost 0 bases, J lost 4 bases, and 16 bases lay in between. This CDR3 spans 17 amino acids. The CDR3: CASSLDLAGAGTGELFF. In DNA, the CDR3 is TGCGCCAGCAGCTTGGATTTGGCAGGGGCGGGCACCGGGGAGCTGTTTTTT.

Turning to this clonotype: A read error may produce the germline difference seen at one junction end. The chain has TRBV11-2 and TRBJ1-5; D unresolved. This CDR3 is 17 amino acids long. Germline CDR1 reads SGHAT; CDR2 reads FQNNGV. Here the CDR3 reads CASSSKGPGHSQSAPAF. The CDR3 nucleotides are TGTGCCAGCAGCTCAAAAGGACCGGGTCATTCGCAATCAGCCCCAGCATTT.

This clonotype occurred many times. The chain links TRBV6-5 to TRBJ1-5; perhaps TRBD1 as D (6 bases). The V end lost 5 bases, the J end lost 0 bases, and 11 bases lay between the germline ends. This CDR3 contains 15 residues. Germline V lookup: CDR1 MNHEY, CDR2 SVGAGI. The CDR3 protein is CASSGGQFSNQPQHF. DNA of the CDR3: TGTGCCAGCAGTGGAGGACAGTTTAGCAATCAGCCCCAGCATTTT.

This clonotype has only a few counts. This chain connects TRBV30 to TRBJ1-5; TRBD1 agrees at 9 bases. With 1 base clipped from V and 6 bases from J, the junction kept 4 bases outside the gene matches. Germline values: CDR1 GTSNPN, CDR2 SVGIG (reference sequence). CDR3 length equals 14 residues. CDR3 amino acids: CAWSEGQGLQPQHF. As DNA, the CDR3 is TGTGCCTGGAGTGAAGGACAGGGGCTTCAGCCCCAGCATTTT.

This rearrangement joins TRBV11-1 to TRBJ2-7, with D possibly being TRBD2 (5 bases). V lost 5 bases and J 3 bases, leaving 17 bases between the germline ends. The CDR3 covers 15 residues. Germline-derived CDR1 and CDR2 are SGHAT and FQDESV (reference sequence). The CDR3 DNA is TGTGCCAGCAGCCAGAACCGTGGCGGACTCTACGAGCAGTACTTC. Translated, it gives CASSQNRGGLYEQYF. The entire variable domain, with the rest obtained from reference TRBV11-1 and TRBJ2-7, is as follows: EAEVAQSPRYKITEKSQAVAFWCDPISGHATLYWYRQILGQGPELLVQFQDESVVDDSQLPKDRFSAERLKGVDSTLKIQPAELGDSAMYLCASSQNRGGLYEQYFGPGTRLTVT.

This clonotype was seen repeatedly, ten times or more. V is TRBV29-1 and J is TRBJ2-3; a weak D match, TRBD2 (6 bases). This CDR3 is built from 15 residues. V was shortened by 6 bases and J by 4 bases, with 20 bases between the two germline ends. Germline assignment: CDR1 SQVTM and CDR2 ANQGSEA. This CDR3 reads CSVRREVGYSDTQYF. The CDR3 nucleotides read TGCAGCGTCCGAAGGGAGGTGGGGTACTCAGATACGCAGTATTTT.

The chain employs TRBV11-2 and TRBJ2-5, with unresolved D. Trimming pared 0 bases from V and 6 bases from J, leaving 5 bases between. This CDR3 is built from 12 residues. Germline V gene data show CDR1 as SGHAT and CDR2 as FQNNGV. The CDR3 loop is CASSLDRKTQYF. In nucleotides, the CDR3 is TGTGCCAGCAGCTTAGATCGGAAGACCCAGTACTTC.

Of note for this clonotype: Its ends do not fully match the called genes, so a read error is possible. This chain uses TRBV7-9 with TRBJ2-2; D possibly corresponds to TRBD1 (6 bases). The CDR3 has 15 amino acids. CDR1 is SEHNR and CDR2 is FQNEAQ in the germline V gene (reference sequence). The CDR3 sequence is CASSSGTLNTGELLF. The DNA of the CDR3 is TGTGCCAGCAGCTCAGGGACACTCAACACCGGGGAGCTGCTTTTT.

This clonotype was counted at least ten times. The chain employs TRBV4-1 and TRBJ2-7; TRBD1 is a possible D gene (7 bases). V lost 4 bases and J lost 4, with 14 bases in between. The CDR3 contains 14 residues. From germline, CDR1 is MGHRA and CDR2 YSYEKL. CDR3 DNA sequence: TGCGCCAGCAGCCCGGGGGACAGAGTGTACGAGCAGTACTTC. This sequence encodes CASSPGDRVYEQYF.

This clonotype was observed at least ten times. The chain carries TRBV5-4 and TRBJ2-7; 8 positions match TRBD2. The trim removed 3 bases at V and 0 bases at J, leaving 5 bases unmatched. This CDR3 region has 15 residues. CDR1 is SGHNT and CDR2 is YYREEE in the germline V gene (reference sequence). In DNA form, the CDR3 reads TGTGCCAGCAGCTGGGGCGCGGGAGGCTCCTACGAGCAGTACTTC. This gives the protein CASSWGAGGSYEQYF.

Of note for this clonotype: This clone may be a read error of a much larger clone one base away. This chain links TRBV7-6 with TRBJ2-3; D is uncertain. CDR3 length equals 13 residues. Germline CDR1 and CDR2: SGHVS and FNYEAQ. CDR3 sequence: CAGSLDWTDTQYF. CDR3 nucleotide sequence: TGTGCCGGCAGCTTAGATTGGACAGATACGCAGTATTTT. Based on the CDR3 plus reference TRBV7-6 and TRBJ2-3, the full variable domain is GAGVSQSPRYKVTKRGQDVALRCDPISGHVSLYWYRQALGQGPEFLTYFNYEAQQDKSGLPNDRFSAERPEGSISTLTIQRTEQRDSAMYRCAGSLDWTDTQYFGPGTRLTVL.

This clonotype was counted only a few times. The chain is built from TRBV7-9 and TRBJ2-7; TRBD1 matches at 7 bases. With 5 bases clipped from V and 2 bases from J, the junction kept 9 bases outside the gene matches. Per germline, CDR1 SEHNR and CDR2 FQNEAQ (reference sequence). The CDR3 is 15 residues long. DNA for the CDR3: TGTGCCAGCAGCCTAGTCGGGGACAGAGCCTACGAGCAGTACTTC. Encoded protein: CASSLVGDRAYEQYF.

This clonotype was seen at least ten times. The chain carries TRBV6-2 or TRBV6-3 and TRBJ2-3; D uncertain. Germline V lookup: CDR1 MNHEY, CDR2 SVGEGT. V was clipped by 6 bases and J by 6 bases, with 7 bases between them. The CDR3 is made up of 11 amino acids. In nucleotides, the CDR3 is TGTGCCAGCAGGACGGCGGATACGCAGTATTTT. As protein: CASRTADTQYF.

This clonotype has a handful of counts. Sequence at one end of the junction differs from germline and may be a read error. The gene calls are TRBV7-9 and TRBJ2-3, with a tentative D call TRBD2 (6 bases). This CDR3 contains 16 residues. Germline V gives CDR1 SEHNR, CDR2 FQNEAQ (reference sequence). The CDR3 nucleotides read TGTGCCAGCAGCTCGAAACTGGGGGGAAGCACAGATACGCTGTATTTT. Protein: CASSSKLGGSTDTLYF. Drawing the rest from reference TRBV7-9 and TRBJ2-3, the complete variable domain is DTGVSQNPRHKITKRGQNVTFRCDPISEHNRLYWYRQTLGQGPEFLTYFQNEAQLEKSRLLSDRFSAERPKGSFSTLEIQRTEQGDSAMYLCASSSKLGGSTDTLYFGPGTRLTVL.

As for this clonotype: The junction departs from the called germline gene at one end, perhaps through a read error. The CDR3 bases are TGTGCCAGCAGCCCTGGACAATTTAGCACAAATACGCAGTATTTT. It is translated as CASSPGQFSTNTQYF. This chain uses TRBV11-3 with TRBJ2-3; the D gene is possibly TRBD1 (5 bases). Germline CDR1 and CDR2: SGHNT and YENEEA. This CDR3 region has 15 residues.

This clonotype was seen repeatedly, ten times or more. This rearrangement joins TRBV29-1 to TRBJ2-3; no clear D. The V gene lost 7 bases and the J gene lost 3 bases, with 14 bases spanning the gap. The CDR3 loop spans 13 amino acids. Germline lookup yields CDR1 SQVTM and CDR2 ANQGSEA. As DNA, the CDR3 is TGCAGCGGTTGGCTACCAGGAACAGATACGCAGTATTTT. It codes for CSGWLPGTDTQYF.

This clonotype came up a few times. The chain couples TRBV7-8 to TRBJ1-1; 7 bases are a match to TRBD1. The CDR3 is made up of 14 amino acids. V shed 5 bases and J 4 bases; nucleotides not matched to a gene: 7. Germline CDR1 SGHVS, CDR2 FQNEAQ. The CDR3: CASSVYRGGTEAFF. The CDR3 nucleotides read TGTGCCAGCAGCGTGTACAGGGGAGGCACTGAAGCTTTCTTT.

This clonotype was seen more than once but under ten times. The chain uses TRBV7-9 and TRBJ2-5; D may be TRBD2 (6 bases). CDR3 size: 15 residues. V shed 0 bases and J shed 2 bases, with 10 bases lying between them. The germline gives CDR1 SEHNR, CDR2 FQNEAQ (reference sequence). In nucleotides, the CDR3 is TGTGCCAGCAGCTTAGCGTGGGCGGGGCAAGAGACCCAGTACTTC. Translation gives CASSLAWAGQETQYF.